The 17 T cell receptor beta chains given below trace back to one sample, sequenced in a study of blood T cell repertoires in COVID-19. The assay was immunoSEQ multiplex PCR, and TCRdb's table has in-frame clones only and misses some. The data contain about 89,000 clones, approximately 81% of them seen just once; the ten biggest clones take up 9.5% to 12%. The specimen sequenced was peripheral blood. The receptors were gathered from a woman older than 75 with acute or convalescent COVID-19.

This clone was observed once. The CDR3 is CASSWTGISQPQHF. For the CDR3, the DNA is TGTGCCAGTAGTTGGACAGGGATAAGTCAGCCCCAGCATTTT. The V call is TRBV19, the J call TRBJ1-5; 8 positions match TRBD1. The V gene end was trimmed by 5 bases and the J gene end by 6 bases; junction bases not matched to a gene: 6. The CDR3 spans 14 residues. The germline CDR1 and CDR2 sequences are LNHDA and SQIVND (reference sequence).

This clone was observed a few times. This chain joins TRBV6-5 and TRBJ1-1; D is ambiguous. Germline CDR1 reads MNHEY; CDR2 reads SVGAGI. The CDR3 contains 15 residues. Trimming removed 5 bases at V and 0 bases at J, with 13 bases between. CDR3 nucleotides: TGTGCCAGCAGTCCGTTCACAGCGGTGAACACTGAAGCTTTCTTT. Protein product: CASSPFTAVNTEAFF.

This chain uses TRBV28 with TRBJ2-5; D perhaps matches TRBD1 (6 bases). Between the trimmed V and J ends, which lost 7 bases and 10 bases, there was a span of 16 bases. This CDR3 is built from 12 residues. Germline CDR1 MDHEN, CDR2 SYDVKM. The CDR3 sequence: CASNAPEGHQYF. The DNA for the CDR3 is TGTGCCAGCAACGCCCCTGAGGGACACCAGTACTTC.

The V gene is TRBV2, the J gene TRBJ2-7; D gene unclear. This CDR3 has 14 amino acids. The germline V and J ends were trimmed by 4 bases and 0 bases, with 10 bases remaining between them. The germline V gene has CDR1 SNHLY and CDR2 FYNNEI. The CDR3 DNA reads TGTGCCAGCAGTGTAGAAAGGAGCTCCTACGAGCAGTACGTC. Translating gives CASSVERSSYEQYV.

The genes are TRBV6-5 and TRBJ2-3, with D maybe TRBD2 (5 bases). Per the germline V gene, CDR1 is MNHEY and CDR2 is SVGAGI. Trimming stripped 4 bases from V and 2 bases from J, with 16 bases between. The CDR3 has 16 residues. CDR3 region: CASSSDGLFITDTQYF. CDR3 DNA: TGTGCCAGCAGTTCGGACGGACTTTTTATCACAGATACGCAGTATTTT.

The chain uses TRBV7-3 and TRBJ1-5; D ambiguous. This CDR3 spans 15 amino acids. V was clipped by 5 bases and J by 3 bases, with 14 bases between them. The germline CDR1 and CDR2 sequences are SGHTA and FQGTGA. Written as DNA, the CDR3 is TGTGCCAGCAGCCCAAACCCCAGACTCAATCAGCCCCAGCATTTT. It yields the protein CASSPNPRLNQPQHF.

The gene calls are TRBV28 and TRBJ1-2; 8 positions agree with TRBD1. The CDR3 covers 13 residues. Trimming at V came to 6 bases and at J to 8 bases, leaving 8 bases not matched to a gene. CDR1 is MDHEN, CDR2 SYDVKM, per germline. The chain's CDR3 is CASSRLGQGGYTF. CDR3 DNA sequence: TGTGCCAGCAGCCGTCTCGGACAGGGCGGCTACACCTTC.

The chain links TRBV7-2 to TRBJ1-6, with D hard to call. With 5 bases removed from V and 10 bases from J, the gap between germline ends came to 12 bases. The germline V gene encodes CDR1 SGHTA and CDR2 FQGNSA. The CDR3 extends over 13 amino acids. The CDR3: CASSPAAGSPLHF. CDR3 nucleotide sequence: TGTGCCAGCAGCCCAGCGGCGGGGTCACCCCTCCACTTT.

This clone was counted once. The CDR3: CASSFLGPKETQYF. The CDR3 DNA sequence: TGTGCCAGCAGCTTCCTCGGTCCTAAAGAGACCCAGTACTTC. V is TRBV7-8 and J is TRBJ2-5, with D uncertain. CDR1 is SGHVS, CDR2 FQNEAQ, per germline. This CDR3 spans 14 amino acids. V lost 3 bases, J lost 3 bases, and 11 bases lay in between. The complete variable domain, with remaining parts taken from reference TRBV7-8 and TRBJ2-5, reads GAGVSQSPRYKVAKRGQDVALRCDPISGHVSLFWYQQALGQGPEFLTYFQNEAQLDKSGLPSDRFFAERPEGSVSTLKIQRTQQEDSAVYLCASSFLGPKETQYFGPGTRLLVL.

The CDR3 DNA reads as TGTGCCAGCAGACCGACAGGGTTTGGTGAAAAACTGTTTTTT. Translating gives CASRPTGFGEKLFF. The V gene is TRBV6-5, the J gene TRBJ1-4; 7 nucleotides match TRBD1. This CDR3 contains 14 residues. Trimming at V came to 6 bases and at J to 7 bases, leaving 8 bases not matched to a gene. The germline V gene has CDR1 MNHEY and CDR2 SVGAGI.

The DNA for the CDR3 is TGTGCCAGCAGCTTAGGGACAGGGTTCAATGAGCAGTTCTTC. This gives the protein CASSLGTGFNEQFF. The V and J genes are TRBV7-2 and TRBJ2-1; 8 nucleotides align to TRBD1. Germline lookup yields CDR1 SGHTA and CDR2 FQGNSA. This CDR3 is built from 14 residues. Trimming removed 1 base from V and 6 bases from J; junction bases left unmatched: 2.

This chain connects TRBV7-9 to TRBJ1-6; 7 bases line up with TRBD1. This CDR3 has 14 residues. Losses at the gene ends were 0 bases for V and 10 bases for J; bases not matched to a gene: 3. Germline assignment: CDR1 SEHNR and CDR2 FQNEAQ (reference sequence). The CDR3 sequence is CASSLAGGASPLHF. In DNA, the CDR3 is TGTGCCAGCAGCTTAGCAGGGGGCGCCTCACCCCTCCACTTT.

This rearrangement joins TRBV25-1 to TRBJ2-1; 9 bases are a match to TRBD2. Unmatched junction bases numbered 4, after V lost 2 bases and J lost 8 bases. The CDR3 length is 14 residues. CDR1 is MGHDK, CDR2 SYGVNS, per germline. CDR3 DNA sequence: TGTGCCAGCAGTGAAGGCGGGGGGGCCTATGAGCAGTTCTTC. Translated, it gives CASSEGGGAYEQFF.

This clone appeared a few times. This sequence joins TRBV28 and TRBJ2-7, with D possibly being TRBD1 (5 bases). The V gene lost 3 bases and the J gene lost 3 bases, with 15 bases spanning the gap. Looked up from germline, CDR1 is MDHEN and CDR2 is SYDVKM. The CDR3 runs 15 residues. This CDR3 is CASSFRGRPYYEQYV. The DNA for the CDR3 is TGTGCCAGCAGTTTTAGGGGCAGACCGTACTACGAGCAGTACGTC.

The chain is built from TRBV6-5 and TRBJ1-2, with D unresolved. Germline V CDR1 and CDR2: MNHEY, SVGAGI. The CDR3 spans 14 residues. V was pared by 0 bases and J by 6 bases, with 11 bases between. The CDR3 here is CASSYSIQVDGYTF. The CDR3 bases are TGTGCCAGCAGTTACTCGATCCAGGTTGATGGCTACACCTTC.

The chain couples TRBV2 to TRBJ1-5; perhaps TRBD1 as D (5 bases). The length of the CDR3 is 14 residues. Germline CDR1 is SNHLY and CDR2 is FYNNEI. V was clipped by 8 bases and J by 6 bases, with 17 bases between them. CDR3 sequence (DNA): TGTGCCAGCGGGAGACGGGACTTGAGTCAGCCCCAGCATTTT. Translating gives CASGRRDLSQPQHF.

J is TRBJ2-7 and V is TRBV5-1, with 9 nucleotides matching TRBD1. With V trimmed by 0 bases and J by 3 bases, 4 bases remained unmatched. Germline values: CDR1 SGHRS, CDR2 YFSETQ. The CDR3 extends over 15 amino acids. DNA of the CDR3: TGCGCCAGCAGCTTGGGGACAGGGGCCCTCTACGAGCAGTACGTC. Its translation: CASSLGTGALYEQYV.